Listed below are T cell receptor beta chains from one sample, sequenced in a study of STAT5B mutations in CD4+ large granular lymphocyte leukemia. Only in-frame clones appear in the TCRdb table, and some are missing; sequencing was by immunoSEQ multiplex PCR. In the table there are 48,000 or so clones, roughly 70% of which are singletons. The specimen was CD4+ T cells from blood buffy coats. Receptor source: a human donor in good health. CDR3s leave out the opening cysteine and the closing phenylalanine or tryptophan. Each record gives: V gene, CDR3 length, J gene, CDR3 protein.

v_call: TRBV27
cdr3_length: 12
j_call: TRBJ2-2
cdr3_aa: ASSLEGASGELF

v_call: TRBV29-1
cdr3_length: 12
j_call: TRBJ2-3
cdr3_aa: SVGGQGVSDTQY

v_call: TRBV2
cdr3_length: 10
j_call: TRBJ1-5
cdr3_aa: ASAGEGQPQH

v_call: TRBV10-3
cdr3_length: 11
j_call: TRBJ1-1
cdr3_aa: AISETGNTEAF

v_call: TRBV2
cdr3_length: 12
j_call: TRBJ1-6
cdr3_aa: ASSEDRGVSPLH

v_call: TRBV5-1
cdr3_length: 12
j_call: TRBJ2-3
cdr3_aa: ASSLRTDTDTQY

v_call: TRBV27
cdr3_length: 13
j_call: TRBJ2-5
cdr3_aa: ASSLTWTRQETQY

v_call: TRBV28
cdr3_length: 10
j_call: TRBJ2-6
cdr3_aa: ASNRGANVLT

v_call: TRBV10-3
cdr3_length: 10
j_call: TRBJ1-5
cdr3_aa: AIGTGNQPQH

v_call: TRBV7-7
cdr3_length: 11
j_call: TRBJ2-1
cdr3_aa: ASSYGGAAEQF

v_call: TRBV12-5
cdr3_length: 12
j_call: TRBJ2-1
cdr3_aa: ASGPTGTGGEQF

v_call: TRBV11-2
cdr3_length: 12
j_call: TRBJ1-1
cdr3_aa: ASSLGTANTEAF

v_call: TRBV28
cdr3_length: 13
j_call: TRBJ1-5
cdr3_aa: ASSPAQGAGQPQH

v_call: TRBV19
cdr3_length: 14
j_call: TRBJ2-1
cdr3_aa: ASSPRAGLTNNEQF

v_call: TRBV5-1
cdr3_length: 16
j_call: TRBJ2-3
cdr3_aa: ASSLTSGGTLSTDTQY

v_call: TRBV30
cdr3_length: 11
j_call: TRBJ1-5
cdr3_aa: AWSRGSEQPQH

v_call: TRBV18
cdr3_length: 11
j_call: TRBJ2-3
cdr3_aa: ASSPDQSDTQY

v_call: TRBV5-6
cdr3_length: 11
j_call: TRBJ1-1
cdr3_aa: ASSLQGGTEAF

v_call: TRBV7-9
cdr3_length: 12
j_call: TRBJ1-2
cdr3_aa: ASSLSTGEAGYT

v_call: TRBV5-1
cdr3_length: 12
j_call: TRBJ1-4
cdr3_aa: ASSLGGTAEKLF

v_call: TRBV14
cdr3_length: 11
j_call: TRBJ2-2
cdr3_aa: ASSPFVAGELF

v_call: TRBV28
cdr3_length: 15
j_call: TRBJ2-5
cdr3_aa: ASSLSSGGEIRETQY

v_call: TRBV9
cdr3_length: 13
j_call: TRBJ2-1
cdr3_aa: ASSVAPGAGNEQF

v_call: TRBV7-2
cdr3_length: 15
j_call: TRBJ2-5
cdr3_aa: ASSLAGLAGGGETQY

v_call: TRBV28
cdr3_length: 11
j_call: TRBJ1-2
cdr3_aa: ASSPPTRIGYT

v_call: TRBV7-9
cdr3_length: 15
j_call: TRBJ2-5
cdr3_aa: ASSPRNSQGAGETQY

v_call: TRBV7-2
cdr3_length: 11
j_call: TRBJ2-3
cdr3_aa: ASSFDSADTQY

v_call: TRBV6-6
cdr3_length: 10
j_call: TRBJ1-4
cdr3_aa: ASGTGDEKLF

v_call: TRBV6-5
cdr3_length: 11
j_call: TRBJ1-1
cdr3_aa: ASSYTSRTEAF

v_call: TRBV27
cdr3_length: 9
j_call: TRBJ2-7
cdr3_aa: ASSSSGEQY

v_call: TRBV7-2
cdr3_length: 13
j_call: TRBJ2-5
cdr3_aa: ASSWTSGTQETQY

v_call: TRBV6-5
cdr3_length: 12
j_call: TRBJ1-2
cdr3_aa: ASSYSPTDYGYT

v_call: TRBV5-1
cdr3_length: 14
j_call: TRBJ1-5
cdr3_aa: ASSLSRDNSNQPQH

v_call: TRBV5-1
cdr3_length: 12
j_call: TRBJ2-3
cdr3_aa: ASSSGTASDTQY

v_call: TRBV30
cdr3_length: 9
j_call: TRBJ2-7
cdr3_aa: ACDRGYEQY

v_call: TRBV14
cdr3_length: 13
j_call: TRBJ1-1
cdr3_aa: ASSQGLGGGTEAF

v_call: TRBV6-5
cdr3_length: 12
j_call: TRBJ1-3
cdr3_aa: ASSRAGQGNTIY

v_call: TRBV10-1
cdr3_length: 17
j_call: TRBJ1-5
cdr3_aa: ASTNGKLGQERGNQPQH

v_call: TRBV7-9
cdr3_length: 14
j_call: TRBJ2-3
cdr3_aa: ASSLVLAGGADTQY

v_call: TRBV5-1
cdr3_length: 13
j_call: TRBJ2-7
cdr3_aa: ASRLGDRRFYEQY

v_call: TRBV9
cdr3_length: 13
j_call: TRBJ2-1
cdr3_aa: ASSVSAGSYNEQF

v_call: TRBV6-5
cdr3_length: 12
j_call: TRBJ1-4
cdr3_aa: ASSKTGPNEKLF

v_call: TRBV19
cdr3_length: 12
j_call: TRBJ2-2
cdr3_aa: ASMVTGTTGELF

v_call: TRBV7-9
cdr3_length: 11
j_call: TRBJ1-3
cdr3_aa: ASSLSVANTIY

v_call: TRBV29-1
cdr3_length: 9
j_call: TRBJ1-1
cdr3_aa: SVEGRGGAF

v_call: TRBV5-1
cdr3_length: 13
j_call: TRBJ2-3
cdr3_aa: ASTQAGGPADTQY

v_call: TRBV7-9
cdr3_length: 10
j_call: TRBJ2-1
cdr3_aa: ASSSQGREQF